The text below deals with one T cell receptor (beta chain). The sample originates from a study of blood T cell repertoires in COVID-19. At the level of the study: Collection of acute and convalescent COVID-19 samples took place in the United States, Italy and Spain. Sources were T cells, B-cell-depleted T cells, or PBMCs; the material itself was cDNA or gDNA.

How the authors handled the data: Amplifying reference gene primers gave estimates of nucleated cell counts. TCRdb's copy holds only in-frame clones and misses some; the assay was immunoSEQ multiplex PCR. The D gene and trimming were derived from the DNA, and the V and J assignments and clone size from that table. The data hold about 86,000 clones, with 65% to 85% observed a single time. The sequence derives from an elderly woman with active or convalescent COVID-19. The sequenced sample was peripheral blood.

CDR3: CATQPSFPPGELFF. As DNA, the CDR3 is TGTGCCACCCAACCTAGCTTTCCCCCCGGGGAGCTGTTTTTT. The rearrangement joins TRBV19 to TRBJ2-2; perhaps TRBD2 as D (5 bases). Trimming pared 10 bases from V and 6 bases from J, leaving 18 bases between. Germline loops: CDR1 LNHDA, CDR2 SQIVND (reference sequence). The CDR3 totals 14 residues.